This T cell receptor (beta chain) was captured by sequencing in a study of identical twins. The study, taken as a whole, reports: Among out-of-frame alpha sequences shared by twins, low generation probability occurred in excess. Beta out-of-frame sequences displayed a weaker excess of sharing between twins.

This clonotype was observed at least ten times. The antigen is not known. TCRdb re-derived calls from the 5' RACE reads in MiXCR, one entry per CDR3 protein. The top ten clones hold about 12% of a sample with 350,000 to 500,000 distinct CDR3 sequences, around 18% of them seen once. V shed 2 bases and J 8 bases; nucleotides not matched to a gene: 5. Germline CDR1 and CDR2: SGHAT and FQNNGV. The CDR3 has 14 amino acids. This chain uses TRBV11-2 with TRBJ2-2, with 7 bases matching TRBD2. The TCR sequence derives from a man in his fifties in good health. The material sequenced was naive T cells sorted from blood. Here the CDR3 DNA reads TGTGCCAGCAGCTTACGAACAGCGGGGGGGGAGCTGTTTTTT. It is translated as CASSLRTAGGELFF.